This T cell receptor (beta chain) was documented in a study of shared clonotypes between healthy human individuals. Background on the study: The study used three CD4 naive, three CD4 memory, two CD8 naive and one CD8 memory plate per donor. Points from the study as a whole: Among donors, the sharing of clonotypes was expected to be influenced by sequencing depth. The naive CD4 repertoires of several donors were compared, and approximately 4.7% of clonotypes were shared.

The V end was cut by 4 bases, the J end by 4 bases, with 19 bases between. CDR1 is MGHRA and CDR2 is YSYEKL in the germline V gene. This CDR3 spans 16 amino acids. With respect to this clone: Its antigen is currently unknown.

Evenly divided among several immunoSEQ plates was the genomic DNA of each subset. Sequenced by immunoSEQ multiplex PCR; TCRdb stores in-frame clones only, minus some. The sample yields about 600,000 clones, almost 97% seen once. The chain has TRBV4-1 and TRBJ1-2, with D possibly TRBD1 on 5 matching bases. Sequenced: naive CD4+ T cells sorted from blood. Subset defined: CD45RA+ positively selected. The sequence was collected from a woman younger than 45 in good health. CDR3 in DNA: TGCGCCAGCAGCCCTATCCATGACAGTGTTCCCTATGGCTACACCTTC. It is translated as CASSPIHDSVPYGYTF.